This entry is about one T cell receptor (beta chain). Antigen unknown. Trimming cost V 3 bases and J 2 bases, with 17 bases left between them. Germline V gene sequence: CDR1 MDHEN, CDR2 SYDVKM. This CDR3 is built from 17 residues. The data were obtained in a study of CD8 T cells in ankylosing spondylitis. Study conclusions and caveats: Clones linked to disease were reported to show significant enrichment in matched ankylosing spondylitis synovial fluid. In ankylosing spondylitis blood, a motif of about 8 highly homologous TCR beta variants appeared characteristic.

The authors made TCR beta libraries by quantitative 5'-RACE with molecular barcodes. In TCRdb, the 5' RACE reads were re-called with MiXCR into one record per CDR3 protein. The table includes 800,000 to 900,000 distinct CDR3 sequences, 12% detected once. The sequencing sample was made of blood, either unsorted or a sorted T cell fraction (not recorded which). This clonotype originated in a male donor with ankylosing spondylitis. This rearrangement joins TRBV28 to TRBJ1-5; D is uncertain. The CDR3 nucleotides are TGTGCCAGCAGTTTTCGTGCGAGCTCGCATGGCAATCAGCCCCAGCATTTT. Amino acid sequence: CASSFRASSHGNQPQHF.